These 3 T cell receptor beta chains came from one sample sequenced in a study of immune heterogeneity within non-small cell lung tumors. TCRs were amplified from 600 ng gDNA of bulk tumor per sample. Taken during surgery, several biopsies per primary tumor were spaced as far apart as possible within the tumor mass. These patients got curative surgery after being newly diagnosed with untreated non-small cell lung cancer. In a multiplex PCR, 32 V and 13 J primers amplified TCR beta CDR3. TCRdb re-analysed the multiplex PCR reads in MiXCR, keeping a single row per CDR3 protein. The sample records around 6,200 distinct CDR3 sequences, roughly 23% being singletons. Sequencing used lung tumor tissue. The receptors come from a man in his sixties or seventies with non-small cell lung cancer.

By sample fraction, this clonotype is medium-sized. CDR3 DNA sequence: TGCGCCAGCAGCGCCGGGACTAGCGGGCACTACGAGCAGTACTTC. Translating gives CASSAGTSGHYEQYF. The chain links TRBV5-1 to TRBJ2-7, with 12 positions matching TRBD2. The CDR3 runs to 15 residues. The junction had 5 bases not matched to a gene; V was cut back by 4 bases and J by 3 bases. Germline V CDR1 and CDR2: SGHRS, YFSETQ.

This clonotype was recorded at least ten times. This sequence joins TRBV18 and TRBJ1-1; 7 bases agree with TRBD1. The CDR3 runs 13 residues. CDR1 is KGHSH, CDR2 LQKENI, per germline. With V trimmed by 5 bases and J by 2 bases, 2 bases remained unmatched. CDR3 protein: CASSWTGNTEAFF. The DNA of the CDR3 is TGTGCCAGCTCATGGACAGGTAACACTGAAGCTTTCTTT.

About this clonotype itself: A read error may explain this, as a much larger clone is one base away. The rearrangement links TRBV20-1 to TRBJ2-1, with D unresolved. V was trimmed by 3 bases and J by 8 bases, leaving 11 bases between them. Per the germline V gene, CDR1 is DFQATT and CDR2 is SNEGSKA (reference sequence). This CDR3 is built from 12 residues. CDR3 region: CSASVNPHEQFF. In DNA, the CDR3 is TGCAGTGCTAGCGTAAACCCTCATGAGCAGTTCTTC.